This T cell receptor beta chain appears in the sequencing data of a study of blood T cells in healthy people across ages. The CDR3 contains 14 residues. Germline V gene data show CDR1 as LGHDT and CDR2 as YNNKEL (reference sequence). V lost 3 bases, J lost 6 bases, and 12 bases lay in between. A second roughly 7 to 12 cycle PCR used barcoded and J-beta primers. TCRdb itself ran the 5' RACE reads through MiXCR, one entry per CDR3 protein. The sample carries about a million distinct CDR3 sequences, around 54% recorded once. This TCR came from a woman aged 60-75 years in good health. V gene TRBV3-1 combines with J gene TRBJ2-1; D call uncertain. Sequenced sample: blood. CDR3 DNA: TGTGCCAGCAGCCATGCCTCCCCCGTCAATGAGCAGTTCTTC. Translating gives CASSHASPVNEQFF.